Below, 10 T cell receptor beta chains from the same sample are listed, as sequenced in a study of cytomegalovirus exposure and HLA in healthy donors. Amplification used 60 Vbeta primers and 13 Jbeta primers. The repertoire was sequenced with immunoSEQ multiplex PCR; TCRdb's copy has only in-frame clones and lacks some. The sample carries approximately 130,000 clones, 60% to 75% recorded once. The sequenced material came from PBMCs. The origin of the receptors is a woman aged 40 to 49 in good health and CMV-seropositive.

The CDR3 DNA reads TGTGCCAGCTCACCTAGCCAGGGGTACGAGCAGTACTTC. This gives the protein CASSPSQGYEQYF. The chain has TRBV18 and TRBJ2-7; D is possibly TRBD1 (6 bases). V was pared by 3 bases and J by 4 bases, with 10 bases between. The length of the CDR3 is 13 residues. Germline V CDR1 and CDR2: KGHSH, LQKENI.

This sequence joins TRBV6-5 and TRBJ1-2, with 9 bases aligning to TRBD1. Losses at the gene ends were 0 bases for V and 8 bases for J; bases not matched to a gene: 7. Per the germline V gene, CDR1 is MNHEY and CDR2 is SVGAGI. CDR3 length: 15 residues. The CDR3 nucleotides read TGTGCCAGCAGTTACTCGACGGGACAGGGAACGGGCTACACCTTC. Protein sequence: CASSYSTGQGTGYTF.

The chain employs TRBV5-1 and TRBJ2-5; TRBD1 is a possible D gene (6 bases). This CDR3 region has 15 residues. The ends were cut back, 5 bases at V and 5 bases at J, with 19 bases in the middle. CDR1 and CDR2 from the germline V gene are SGHRS and YFSETQ. The CDR3 here is CASSEAGVPAETQYF. The CDR3 region has the DNA TGCGCCAGCAGTGAGGCAGGGGTACCCGCGGAGACCCAGTACTTC.

This clone was recorded only once. The chain carries TRBV9 and TRBJ1-4, with D unresolved. This CDR3 region has 12 residues. Looked up from germline, CDR1 is SGDLS and CDR2 is YYNGEE. Trimming took off 3 bases at V and 7 bases at J, with 7 bases between the two ends. CDR3 amino acids: CASSEYGEKLFF. The CDR3 DNA reads TGTGCCAGCAGCGAGTACGGTGAAAAACTGTTTTTT.

This clone was picked up one time. V gene TRBV10-3 combines with J gene TRBJ1-1, with D tentatively TRBD1 (5 bases). CDR1 and CDR2 (germline): ENHRY, SYGVKD. This CDR3 is built from 15 residues. V lost 0 bases to trimming and J lost 3 bases, with 11 bases between them. The CDR3 here is CAISESREADTEAFF. The CDR3 coding sequence is TGTGCCATCAGTGAGTCCAGGGAGGCGGACACTGAAGCTTTCTTT.

V gene TRBV28 combines with J gene TRBJ2-2; no clear D. V dropped 6 bases and J dropped 2 bases, with 7 bases sitting between them. Per the germline V gene, CDR1 is MDHEN and CDR2 is SYDVKM. The CDR3 consists of 13 residues. CDR3 coding DNA: TGTGCCAGCAGCTATCAAAACACCGGGGAGCTGTTTTTT. This codes for CASSYQNTGELFF.

The chain joins TRBV6-6 to TRBJ2-7; 8 nucleotides agree with TRBD2. In germline, CDR1 is MNHNY, CDR2 SVGAGI (reference sequence). CDR3 length: 16 amino acids. Trimming removed 2 bases from V and 4 bases from J; junction bases left unmatched: 10. The CDR3 DNA follows: TGTGCCAGCAGTTACCCCGAGCGGGAGAGCAGGTACGAGCAGTACTTC. It specifies CASSYPERESRYEQYF.

The chain joins TRBV27 to TRBJ2-2, with 7 bases aligning to TRBD2. The CDR3 has 15 residues. V lost 3 bases, J lost 6 bases, and 7 bases stayed unmatched. Germline V gene sequence: CDR1 MNHEY, CDR2 SMNVEV (reference sequence). The CDR3 loop is CASSFRLAEAGELFF. The CDR3 DNA follows: TGTGCCAGCAGTTTCCGACTAGCTGAGGCCGGGGAGCTGTTTTTT.

The chain combines TRBV6-4 with TRBJ1-5, with D possibly TRBD1 on 5 matching bases. The CDR3 has 13 amino acids. From germline, CDR1 is MRHNA and CDR2 SNTAGT. Trimming took 5 bases from V and 8 from J, leaving 13 bases between them. The CDR3 bases are TGTGCCAGCAGTCCCAGTTTCAGGGAGCCCCAGCATTTT. It encodes CASSPSFREPQHF.

V is TRBV6-5 and J is TRBJ1-2; TRBD1 matches at 10 bases. The ends lost 4 bases at V and 7 bases at J; junction bases unmatched: 12. Germline V gives CDR1 MNHEY, CDR2 SVGAGI. There are 16 residues in the CDR3. CDR3 in amino acids: CASSSDRQGASGGYTF. The CDR3 coding sequence is TGTGCCAGCAGTTCGGACAGACAGGGGGCCTCAGGTGGCTACACCTTC.